One sample yielded the 9 T cell receptor beta chains listed below, sequenced in a study of T-cell reconstitution after alpha-beta-depleted transplantation in children. Unique molecular identifiers were incorporated when the TCRbeta library was constructed. Each CDR3 protein is one row after TCRdb ran MiXCR on the PCR reads. The sample has about 210,000 distinct CDR3 sequences; about a sixth are singletons. Sequencing was performed on PBMCs, mostly from graft donor cells, taken 360 days after TCRalphabeta/CD19-depleted stem cell transplant. These receptors originate from a male patient between 2 and 10 years old who had a stem cell transplant for acute lymphoblastic leukemia, so the T cells may come from the graft donor.

The chain has TRBV7-8 and TRBJ2-5, with D possibly matching TRBD2 (7 bases). CDR1 and CDR2 (germline): SGHVS, FQNEAQ. V lost 7 bases and J lost 5, with 23 bases in between. The CDR3 extends over 16 amino acids. CDR3 region: CASTPRGGARGETQYF. The CDR3 region has the DNA TGTGCCAGCACCCCCCGAGGGGGGGCCAGAGGGGAGACCCAGTACTTC. The complete variable domain, with remaining parts taken from reference TRBV7-8 and TRBJ2-5, reads GAGVSQSPRYKVAKRGQDVALRCDPISGHVSLFWYQQALGQGPEFLTYFQNEAQLDKSGLPSDRFFAERPEGSVSTLKIQRTQQEDSAVYLCASTPRGGARGETQYFGPGTRLLVL.

The V and J genes are TRBV19 and TRBJ2-1, with unresolved D. The CDR3 has 14 amino acids. The V end was cut by 4 bases, the J end by 13 bases, with 20 bases between. The germline gives CDR1 LNHDA, CDR2 SQIVND (reference sequence). As DNA, the CDR3 is TGTGCCAGTAGTACCCCCCTTGACGGGCAGCCCCAGTTCTTC. It specifies CASSTPLDGQPQFF.

This clonotype was found many times. V usage is TRBV7-8 and J usage is TRBJ2-2; 10 nucleotides line up with TRBD2. Germline CDR1 is SGHVS and CDR2 is FQNEAQ. The CDR3 extends over 17 amino acids. V gave up 7 bases and J gave up 6 bases; unmatched junction bases: 14. The CDR3 here is CASMASGGAGGSGELFF. CDR3 coding DNA: TGTGCCAGCATGGCTAGCGGGGGAGCTGGAGGCTCCGGGGAGCTGTTTTTT.

In its sample, this clonotype was seen a few times. V gene TRBV12-3 or TRBV12-4 combines with J gene TRBJ2-7, with 7 bases fitting TRBD1. V was pared by 5 bases and J by 6 bases, with 7 bases of the junction left unmatched. This CDR3 region has 13 residues. The CDR3 protein is CASSIITGVEQYF. As DNA, the CDR3 is TGTGCCAGCAGTATCATTACAGGGGTCGAGCAGTACTTC.

The V call is TRBV23-1, the J call TRBJ2-7, with 7 bases fitting TRBD1. TRBV23-1 qualifies as an ORF whose function is uncertain. The ends lost 3 bases at V and 6 bases at J; junction bases unmatched: 17. This CDR3 is built from 17 residues. Here the CDR3 DNA reads TGCGCCAGCAGTCACTATCTCTACGGGACAGTTTTGTGCGAGCAGTACTTC. It encodes CASSHYLYGTVLCEQYF.

This clonotype was detected only a few times. The chain combines TRBV7-8 with TRBJ2-1; D may be TRBD1 or TRBD2 (5 bases each). CDR1 and CDR2 from the germline V gene are SGHVS and FQNEAQ. This CDR3 is 17 amino acids long. V was pared by 1 base and J by 0 bases, with 13 bases between. CDR3 nucleotides: TGTGCCAGCAGCTTAGGGGGGTTGGGGAGCTCCTACAATGAGCAGTTCTTC. Translation gives CASSLGGLGSSYNEQFF.

There are a few counts of this clonotype. The V call is TRBV2, the J call TRBJ2-7; D gene ambiguous. The V end was cut by 0 bases, the J end by 11 bases, with 14 bases between. The CDR3 is made up of 13 amino acids. The germline gives CDR1 SNHLY, CDR2 FYNNEI. CDR3 bases: TGTGCCAGCAGTGAAGCATCCAGTTTTGAGGAGTACTTC. It yields the protein CASSEASSFEEYF. The full variable domain, in which reference TRBV2 and TRBJ2-7 provide the parts outside the CDR3, is EPEVTQTPSHQVTQMGQEVILRCVPISNHLYFYWYRQILGQKVEFLVSFYNNEISEKSEIFDDQFSVERPDGSNFTLKIRSTKLEDSAMYFCASSEASSFEEYFGPGTRLTVT.

This clonotype has a handful of counts. The chain links TRBV10-3 to TRBJ2-7; D possibly corresponds to TRBD2 (5 bases). This CDR3 spans 15 amino acids. Trimming pared 0 bases from V and 0 bases from J, leaving 9 bases between. The germline V gene has CDR1 ENHRY and CDR2 SYGVKD. Here the CDR3 reads CAISESVGSSYEQYF. In nucleotides, the CDR3 is TGTGCCATCAGTGAGTCGGTGGGGAGCTCCTACGAGCAGTACTTC.

The rearrangement uses TRBV29-1 and TRBJ1-1; 7 bases fit TRBD1. CDR1 is SQVTM, CDR2 ANQGSEA, per germline. V dropped 6 bases and J dropped 2; count of bases not matched to a gene: 6. This CDR3 comprises 13 residues. The CDR3 DNA reads as TGCAGCGTCGCGACAGGGATCAACACTGAAGCTTTCTTT. Amino acids: CSVATGINTEAFF. Together with reference TRBV29-1 and TRBJ1-1, the CDR3 gives the full variable domain: SAVISQKPSRDICQRGTSLTIQCQVDSQVTMMFWYRQQPGQSLTLIATANQGSEATYESGFVIDKFPISRPNLTFSTLTVSNMSPEDSSIYLCSVATGINTEAFFGQGTRLTVV.